This is a list of T cell receptor beta chains from one sample in a study of OX40 agonist ivuxolimab in advanced cancers. TCRdb keeps only in-frame clones here, not all; method: immunoSEQ multiplex PCR. Of some 70,000 clones listed, 80% to 85% were seen once; the top ten hold around 2.1%. This material consisted of CD4+ or CD8+ T cells sorted from blood, taken in a trial of the OX40 agonist ivuxolimab. Receptors originate from an adult with an advanced solid tumor such as melanoma, head and neck, liver or kidney cancer. The CDR3 runs from the conserved cysteine through the conserved F or W. The D gene is left open where the match is weak. Rows may omit the clone size; those that give it use once, few, many or a size class.

>TRBJ2-1|TRBV28|TRBD2|NA
TGTGCCAGCAGGGGACATAGCGGGGGTGTCAATGAGCAGTTCTTC
CASRGHSGGVNEQFF
>TRBJ2-7|TRBV5-5|NA|NA
TGTGCCAGCAGCTTGCGGGCAGGAGCCTACGAGCAGTACTTC
CASSLRAGAYEQYF
>TRBJ1-2|TRBV30|NA|NA
TGTGCCTTAAGGGGAAACTATGGCTACACCTTC
CALRGNYGYTF
>TRBJ1-3|TRBV5-1|NA|NA
TGCGCCAGCAGCTTATCGACTACTGGAAACACCATATATTTT
CASSLSTTGNTIYF
>TRBJ1-2|TRBV6-5|NA|NA
TGTGCCAGCAGTTACTCGTTGTATGGCGGTGGCTACACCTTC
CASSYSLYGGGYTF
>TRBJ1-2|TRBV6-6|NA|NA
TGTGCCAGCAGTAACGTCGGACAGATGGAGGGCTACACCTTC
CASSNVGQMEGYTF
>TRBJ1-4|TRBV18|TRBD1|once
TGTGCCAGCTCACCAAAACAGGGGGCCGATAATGAAAAACTGTTTTTT
CASSPKQGADNEKLFF
>TRBJ2-4|TRBV6-5|NA|once
TGTGCCAGCAGTTACTCGAGCCAGGGGCAATCAATTCAGTACTTC
CASSYSSQGQSIQYF
>TRBJ1-1|TRBV9|TRBD1|NA
TGTGCCAGCAGCCCCCGACAGGGGTGGGGCACTGAAGCTTTCTTT
CASSPRQGWGTEAFF
>TRBJ2-1|TRBV6-6|NA|NA
TGTGCCAGCAGCCCCGTAGGGGGGGCTGAGCAGTTCTTC
CASSPVGGAEQFF
>TRBJ2-1|TRBV29-1|TRBD1|NA
TGCAGCGTTGAAGATAGGGGGACAGGGGGCTACGATGAGCAGTTCTTC
CSVEDRGTGGYDEQFF
>TRBJ2-3|TRBV6-6|TRBD2|NA
TGTGCCAGCAGTTACATAGCGGGGGGCACAGATACGCAGTATTTT
CASSYIAGGTDTQYF
>TRBJ2-3|TRBV11-2|NA|once
TGTGCCAGCAGCTTAGTTGGGGGGCTTAAGTCAGATACGCAGTATTTT
CASSLVGGLKSDTQYF
>TRBJ2-5|TRBV5-1|NA|once
TGCGCCAGCAGCAGAATACCCGGGCAAGAGACCCAGTACTTC
CASSRIPGQETQYF
>TRBJ2-2|TRBV7-2|NA|few
TGTGCCAGCAGCTTGCGGGCGAACACCGGGGAGCTGTTTTTT
CASSLRANTGELFF
>TRBJ2-2|TRBV15|TRBD2|NA
TGTGCCACCAGGAAGGGGCGGGAGAGAGACACCGGGGAGCTGTTTTTT
CATRKGRERDTGELFF
>TRBJ1-3|TRBV11-2|NA|NA
TGTGCCAGCAGCTTGGACGGACACTCTGGAAACACCATATATTTT
CASSLDGHSGNTIYF
>TRBJ2-3|TRBV7-9|NA|NA
TGTGCCAGCAGCTTTAAGATCACAGATACGCAGTATTTT
CASSFKITDTQYF
>TRBJ1-6|TRBV12-5|NA|NA
TGTGCTAGTGGTTTGGCCCAGGGTACCTATAATTCACCCCTCCACTTT
CASGLAQGTYNSPLHF
>TRBJ2-2|TRBV9|NA|NA
TGTGCCAGCAGCGTAGAAAGACGGAACACCGGGGAGCTGTTTTTT
CASSVERRNTGELFF
>TRBJ2-3|TRBV2|NA|NA
TGTGCCAGCAGTGAAGCAGGGGCACGGGGGGCGACGCAGTATTTT
CASSEAGARGATQYF
>TRBJ1-5|TRBV19|NA|few
TGTGCCAGTAGTCATCAGTGGAAAAGGGGCAATCAGCCCCAGCATTTT
CASSHQWKRGNQPQHF
>TRBJ1-5|TRBV11-2|TRBD1|few
TGTGCCAGCAGCCCGAACCCAGGGGGGGATCAGCCCCAGCATTTT
CASSPNPGGDQPQHF
>TRBJ2-6|TRBV18|NA|NA
TGTGCCAGCTCACCACGGGAACAACGGGGGGCCGGGGCCAACGTCCTGACTTTC
CASSPREQRGAGANVLTF
>TRBJ2-3|TRBV6-5|TRBD2|NA
TGTGCCAGCAGTTTTCGTCTAGCGGGCATCACAGATACGCAGTATTTT
CASSFRLAGITDTQYF
>TRBJ2-5|TRBV5-8|TRBD1|once
TGTGCCAGCAGCTTCCAGGGGGCGAAGACCCAGTACTTC
CASSFQGAKTQYF
>TRBJ1-1|TRBV27|TRBD1|NA
TGTGCCAGCAGTCCTACAGGGGCGGCAAACACTGAAGCTTTCTTT
CASSPTGAANTEAFF
>TRBJ1-2|TRBV11-2|NA|NA
TGTGCCAGCAGCCACGGGCAGTATGGCTACACCTTC
CASSHGQYGYTF
>TRBJ1-4|TRBV28|NA|NA
TGTGCCAGCAGTCCGAATTATGCAGGGGTTGGGGGAAAACTGTTTTTT
CASSPNYAGVGGKLFF
>TRBJ1-1|TRBV19|NA|once
TGTGCCAGTAGTATGGTTCGGGCAGTGAACACTGAAGCTTTCTTT
CASSMVRAVNTEAFF
>TRBJ2-7|TRBV7-2|TRBD2|NA
TGTGCCAGCAGCTTAGAAAGGACTAGCGGGATTTACTCCTACGAGCAGTACTTC
CASSLERTSGIYSYEQYF
>TRBJ1-6|TRBV2|TRBD1|NA
TGTGCCAGCAGTGAACGGAGGACAGGATATAATTCACCCCTCCACTTT
CASSERRTGYNSPLHF
>TRBJ1-2|TRBV12-2|NA|NA
TGTGCAAGTCGCTCTGTACAGGGGGCGACGGATGGCTACACCTTC
CASRSVQGATDGYTF
>TRBJ1-6|TRBV7-9|NA|NA
TGTGCCAGCAGCTTAGATGGGGGGAGGCCACCCCTCCACTTT
CASSLDGGRPPLHF
>TRBJ2-3|TRBV28|TRBD2|NA
TGTGCCAGCAAGACTAGCTCCAAGGGTCTAGATACGCAGTATTTT
CASKTSSKGLDTQYF
>TRBJ1-3|TRBV7-9|NA|NA
TGTGCCAGCAGCAGATTGATGCAGGCGGGCAACTCTGGAAACACCATATATTTT
CASSRLMQAGNSGNTIYF
>TRBJ2-7|TRBV19|TRBD2|NA
TGTGCCAGTGGGCCGGGGGGGCACTACGAGCAGTACTTC
CASGPGGHYEQYF
>TRBJ2-7|TRBV6-6|NA|NA
TGTGCCAGCAAGGGCAGGACCTACGAGCAGTACTTC
CASKGRTYEQYF
>TRBJ1-3|TRBV4-2|NA|NA
TGTGCCAGCAGCCAAGAAGTGATTAGTATAGGCAGGTTGAGCTCTGGAAACACCATATATTTT
CASSQEVISIGRLSSGNTIYF
>TRBJ1-4|TRBV4-1|NA|once
TGCGCCAGCAGCAAACCCTATGAAAAACTGTTTTTT
CASSKPYEKLFF
>TRBJ2-1|TRBV7-8|NA|NA
TGTGCCAGCAGCGCAGGCCTAAGGCACAATGAGCAGTTCTTC
CASSAGLRHNEQFF
>TRBJ2-1|TRBV14|NA|NA
TGTGCCAGCAGCCAACGGGCACTCTACAATGAGCAGTTCTTC
CASSQRALYNEQFF
>TRBJ1-2|TRBV28|NA|NA
TGTGCCAGCAAACAGAGGGTGGATGGCTACACCTTC
CASKQRVDGYTF
>TRBJ2-2|TRBV18|NA|NA
TGTGCCAGCTCACCACCGGCCAGGGGATCCGGGGAGCTGTTTTTT
CASSPPARGSGELFF
>TRBJ2-7|TRBV28|NA|NA
TGTGCCAGCAGTTTGGCGGGGCCTCCCTACGAGCAGTACTTC
CASSLAGPPYEQYF
>TRBJ1-3|TRBV7-2|NA|NA
TGTGCCAGCAGCTTAGGGTGGGGAACTGGAAACACCATATATTTT
CASSLGWGTGNTIYF
>TRBJ2-3|TRBV5-4|TRBD2|NA
TGTGCCAGCAGCCGAGGACTAGCGGGAGAGGGTACGCAGTATTTT
CASSRGLAGEGTQYF
>TRBJ1-2|TRBV19|NA|NA
TGTGCCAGTAGTCAGGGAGTTAACTATGGCTACACCTTC
CASSQGVNYGYTF
>TRBJ1-4|TRBV28|TRBD1|NA
TGTGCCAGCAGTTCGCGCTGGCAGGGGGCTGGTGAAAAACTGTTTTTT
CASSSRWQGAGEKLFF
>TRBJ2-2|TRBV5-1|TRBD2|NA
TGCGCCAGCAGCGAACTAGCGGGAGTTAGCACCGGGGAGCTGTTTTTT
CASSELAGVSTGELFF
>TRBJ1-5|TRBV9|NA|NA
TGTGCCAGCAGCGTAGGGGGGCAGGGAGGTCAGCCCCAGCATTTT
CASSVGGQGGQPQHF
>TRBJ1-1|TRBV19|NA|NA
TGTGCCAGTAGTCCACAAACAGGGACTGAAGCTTTCTTT
CASSPQTGTEAFF
>TRBJ2-5|TRBV11-3|TRBD2|NA
TGTGCCAGCAGCTTTAGCGGGAGGGGCAGAGAGACCCAGTACTTC
CASSFSGRGRETQYF
>TRBJ2-1|TRBV7-2|TRBD1|NA
TGTGCCAGCAGCTTAGTGGGGACAGGCAACAATGAGCAGTTCTTC
CASSLVGTGNNEQFF